Detailed here is one T cell receptor beta chain. 60 Vbeta and 13 Jbeta primers were used in PCR. Generated by immunoSEQ multiplex PCR, the TCRdb table keeps only in-frame clones and is missing some. Among about 170,000 clones, around 86% were seen once, and the ten largest hold about 2.5%. The CDR3 loop spans 15 amino acids. Trimming removed 1 base from V and 5 bases from J, with 10 bases in between. Germline CDR1 is SGHRS and CDR2 is YFSETQ. The sample originates from a study of cytomegalovirus exposure and HLA in healthy donors. This TCR came from a male donor in good health and CMV-seronegative. V is TRBV5-1 and J is TRBJ1-6; D gene unclear. The specimen was PBMCs. CDR3 coding DNA: TGCGCCAGCAGCTTGTACTCGGGGAATAATTCACCCCTCCACTTT. Translation: CASSLYSGNNSPLHF.